These 23 T cell receptor beta chains originate from one sample sequenced in a study of shared clonotypes between healthy human individuals. The protocol was immunoSEQ multiplex PCR, while the TCRdb copy is restricted to in-frame clones and leaves out a portion. The table lists under 2,500,000 clones, approximately 94% of them singletons. The sample comprised naive CD4+ T cells sorted from blood. Subset given: CD45RA+ positively selected. The receptors shown here come from a man younger than 35 in good health.

The chain couples TRBV2 to TRBJ2-4; D unclear. The V and J ends lost 10 bases and 1 base respectively, with 14 bases between them. The CDR3 has 14 residues. Germline CDR1 and CDR2: SNHLY and FYNNEI. In nucleotides, the CDR3 is TGTGCCACCGGAAGCATTGGGGCCAAAAACATTCAGTACTTC. Protein sequence: CATGSIGAKNIQYF.

In this sample, this clone turned up a few times. J is TRBJ2-7 and V is TRBV18; 9 bases match TRBD2. The germline V gene has CDR1 KGHSH and CDR2 LQKENI. J gave up 5 bases and V 3 bases, and 5 bases lay outside the gene matches. The CDR3 runs to 14 residues. The CDR3 DNA follows: TGTGCCAGCTCACCGGGGGCTAGCGGGGACGAGCAGTACTTC. It is translated as CASSPGASGDEQYF.

This clone is a singleton in its sample. J is TRBJ1-3 and V is TRBV19; 7 bases agree with TRBD1. Germline lookup yields CDR1 LNHDA and CDR2 SQIVND (reference sequence). The CDR3 is made up of 16 amino acids. Trimming at V came to 5 bases and at J to 0 bases, leaving 7 bases not matched to a gene. The CDR3 DNA reads as TGTGCCAGTAGTGGGGGACAGCCGTTCTCTGGAAACACCATATATTTT. Protein: CASSGGQPFSGNTIYF.

CDR3 residues: CASSLPSVLEQFF. The CDR3 coding sequence is TGCGCCAGCAGCCTCCCTAGCGTACTTGAGCAGTTCTTC. This sequence joins TRBV5-1 and TRBJ2-1; tentatively, D is TRBD2 (6 bases). Germline loops: CDR1 SGHRS, CDR2 YFSETQ. The CDR3 consists of 13 residues. The V and J ends lost 4 bases and 9 bases respectively, with 14 bases between them.

Concerning this clone: At the DNA level, this CDR3 is encoded by other sequences in the same sample as well. V is TRBV4-1 and J is TRBJ1-3; no firm D call. The V gene's germline CDR1 is MGHRA and CDR2 YSYEKL. Trimming took 1 base from V and 1 from J, leaving 8 bases between them. The CDR3 totals 15 residues. CDR3: CASSQAGISGNTIYF. Written as DNA, the CDR3 is TGCGCCAGCAGCCAAGCCGGAATTTCTGGAAACACCATATATTTT.

The chain couples TRBV4-1 to TRBJ1-6; D possibly corresponds to TRBD1 (6 bases). Between the trimmed V and J ends, which lost 1 base and 2 bases, there was a span of 15 bases. From germline, CDR1 is MGHRA and CDR2 YSYEKL. The CDR3 contains 18 residues. For the CDR3, the DNA is TGCGCCAGCAGCCAAGGGGCGGGGGGCCTGACCTATAATTCACCCCTCCACTTT. Translated: CASSQGAGGLTYNSPLHF.

The chain combines TRBV7-8 with TRBJ1-6, with 11 bases identical to TRBD1. Losses at the gene ends were 4 bases for V and 1 base for J; bases not matched to a gene: 3. Germline loops: CDR1 SGHVS, CDR2 FQNEAQ. The CDR3 has 17 amino acids. The CDR3 region is CASSSRDRGSYNSPLHF. The CDR3 DNA is TGTGCCAGCAGCTCCCGGGACAGGGGGTCCTATAATTCACCCCTCCACTTT.

The rearrangement joins TRBV27 to TRBJ2-2, with a tentative D call TRBD2 (6 bases). This CDR3 region has 14 residues. Germline CDR1 MNHEY, CDR2 SMNVEV (reference sequence). Trimming took off 7 bases at V and 5 bases at J, with 14 bases between the two ends. CDR3 sequence (DNA): TGTGCCAGCAACCCGCGGGGTTGGACCGGGGAGCTGTTTTTT. Translated, it gives CASNPRGWTGELFF.

The V and J genes are TRBV2 and TRBJ1-2; D not resolved. The V end lost 3 bases, the J end lost 3 bases, and 11 bases lay between the germline ends. The CDR3 is 14 amino acids. The germline V gene encodes CDR1 SNHLY and CDR2 FYNNEI. CDR3 loop: CASSESEGYYGYTF. The CDR3 DNA is TGTGCCAGCAGTGAGTCGGAGGGTTACTATGGCTACACCTTC.

The chain combines TRBV14 with TRBJ1-2, with D uncertain. V was clipped by 0 bases and J by 5 bases, with 7 bases between them. Germline V lookup: CDR1 SGHDN, CDR2 FVKESK. The CDR3 is 13 residues long. This CDR3 reads CASSQESLYGYTF. CDR3 in DNA: TGTGCCAGCAGCCAAGAAAGTCTGTATGGCTACACCTTC.

This chain uses TRBV6-5 with TRBJ2-2; 7 positions agree with TRBD2. After removal of 7 bases from V and 4 bases from J, the junction contained 0 bases not matched to a gene. This CDR3 has 12 amino acids. CDR1 MNHEY and CDR2 SVGAGI come from the germline V gene. The CDR3 loop is CASTGGTGELFF. CDR3 in DNA: TGTGCCAGCACGGGGGGCACCGGGGAGCTGTTTTTT.

This sequence joins TRBV6-5 and TRBJ1-2, with D possibly TRBD1 on 5 matching bases. From germline, CDR1 is MNHEY and CDR2 SVGAGI. This CDR3 is built from 12 residues. The V gene lost 5 bases and the J gene lost 8 bases, with 12 bases spanning the gap. The CDR3: CASSARVGGYTF. DNA for the CDR3: TGTGCCAGCAGTGCCAGGGTAGGCGGCTACACCTTC.

In this sample, this clone turned up once. The chain carries TRBV30 and TRBJ2-7; possible D gene TRBD2, 7 bases. Germline CDR1 is GTSNPN and CDR2 is SVGIG (reference sequence). CDR3 size: 14 residues. V lost 0 bases, J lost 9 bases, and 18 bases lay in between. CDR3 nucleotides: TGTGCCTGGAGTGTATCGGGGGGCCTTAAACGGCAGTACTTC. Protein product: CAWSVSGGLKRQYF.

This chain uses TRBV30 with TRBJ2-6; a weak D match, TRBD1 (5 bases). Germline CDR1 GTSNPN, CDR2 SVGIG (reference sequence). The V gene lost 2 bases and the J gene lost 2 bases, with 7 bases spanning the gap. This CDR3 region has 14 residues. This CDR3 is CAWSRTPGANVLTF. Written as DNA, the CDR3 is TGTGCCTGGAGTAGGACACCTGGGGCCAACGTCCTGACTTTC.

This chain uses TRBV18 with TRBJ2-7; no reliable D call. V lost 2 bases, J lost 5 bases, and 7 bases lay in between. The CDR3 totals 12 residues. Germline CDR1 reads KGHSH; CDR2 reads LQKENI. The DNA of the CDR3 is TGTGCCAGCTCACCAATGCCGGACGAGCAGTACTTC. This translates into CASSPMPDEQYF.

The rearrangement links TRBV30 to TRBJ1-2; possible D gene TRBD1, 5 bases. The V and J ends lost 5 bases and 0 bases respectively, with 19 bases between them. The CDR3 totals 16 residues. Germline V gives CDR1 GTSNPN, CDR2 SVGIG (reference sequence). The CDR3: CAWLRPGIQANYGYTF. The CDR3 DNA reads TGTGCCTGGTTAAGGCCAGGGATCCAGGCTAACTATGGCTACACCTTC.

The rearrangement joins TRBV9 to TRBJ1-6; maybe TRBD1 (5 bases). V lost 0 bases to trimming and J lost 0 bases, with 10 bases between them. The germline CDR1 and CDR2 sequences are SGDLS and YYNGEE. The CDR3 sequence is 17 residues long. CDR3 residues: CASSVGIDSSYNSPLHF. The CDR3 DNA reads as TGTGCCAGCAGCGTAGGAATTGACAGCTCCTATAATTCACCCCTCCACTTT.

The chain couples TRBV30 to TRBJ1-2; D might be TRBD1 (5 bases). V lost 3 bases to trimming and J lost 1 base, with 9 bases between them. CDR3 size: 13 residues. Germline CDR1 and CDR2: GTSNPN and SVGIG (reference sequence). The CDR3 is CAWRMGDNYGYTF. The CDR3 DNA reads as TGTGCCTGGAGAATGGGGGATAACTATGGCTACACCTTC.

This sequence joins TRBV19 and TRBJ1-1; D might be TRBD1 (5 bases). Germline CDR1 reads LNHDA; CDR2 reads SQIVND (reference sequence). V lost 7 bases to trimming and J lost 0 bases, with 12 bases between them. The CDR3 runs to 14 residues. The CDR3 sequence: CASNTGTMNTEAFF. As DNA, the CDR3 is TGTGCCAGTAACACGGGGACTATGAACACTGAAGCTTTCTTT.

The chain uses TRBV27 and TRBJ1-5, with D possibly TRBD1 on 5 matching bases. The germline V gene has CDR1 MNHEY and CDR2 SMNVEV (reference sequence). V lost 8 bases and J lost 0, with 17 bases in between. The CDR3 contains 16 residues. CDR3 bases: TGTGCCAGCTCACTTAGATCAGGGTTTAGCAATCAGCCCCAGCATTTT. It yields the protein CASSLRSGFSNQPQHF.

The CDR3 region has the DNA TGTGCCAGCAAAGTCCGGGATACAGATACGCAGTATTTT. It yields the protein CASKVRDTDTQYF. The genes are TRBV19 and TRBJ2-3; possibly TRBD2 for D (5 bases). V lost 9 bases to trimming and J lost 3 bases, with 13 bases between them. This CDR3 region has 13 residues. Germline V gene data show CDR1 as LNHDA and CDR2 as SQIVND (reference sequence).

This clone has a single count. V usage is TRBV10-3 and J usage is TRBJ2-5; D is perhaps TRBD2 (5 bases). This CDR3 has 14 amino acids. Deletions cut 6 bases from V and 4 bases from J, with 15 bases between. CDR1 ENHRY and CDR2 SYGVKD come from the germline V gene. The CDR3, as DNA: TGTGCCATCAGCAAAACCTATGAGGGAGAGACCCAGTACTTC. This gives the protein CAISKTYEGETQYF.

Turning to this clone: Other DNA sequences within the sample encode an identical CDR3. The chain joins TRBV6-6 to TRBJ2-5; D uncertain. The CDR3 has 12 residues. Deletions cut 0 bases from V and 5 bases from J, with 4 bases between. Germline V lookup: CDR1 MNHNY, CDR2 SVGAGI (reference sequence). The CDR3 reads CASSYSLETQYF. In nucleotides, the CDR3 is TGTGCCAGCAGTTACTCGCTGGAGACCCAGTACTTC.